Shown below are 21 T cell receptor beta chains from a single sample sequenced in a study of cytomegalovirus exposure and HLA in healthy donors. The PCR was carried out with 60 Vbeta primers and 13 Jbeta primers. TCRdb's copy holds only in-frame clones and misses some; the assay was immunoSEQ multiplex PCR. The table shows 110,000 or so clones, with roughly 67% occurring only once. Sequenced input: PBMCs. These receptor sequences come from a man younger than 35 in good health and CMV-seropositive.

V usage is TRBV7-6 and J usage is TRBJ2-5; D gene unclear. Germline V CDR1 and CDR2: SGHVS, FNYEAQ. The length of the CDR3 is 14 residues. The V end was cut by 2 bases, the J end by 2 bases, with 9 bases between. The CDR3 spells CASSLLVFQETQYF. CDR3 DNA: TGTGCCAGCAGCTTACTAGTCTTTCAAGAGACCCAGTACTTC.

This chain joins TRBV28 and TRBJ2-7; 9 bases match TRBD1. CDR1 is MDHEN and CDR2 is SYDVKM in the germline V gene. V dropped 4 bases and J dropped 0; count of bases not matched to a gene: 4. The CDR3 contains 15 residues. CDR3 DNA sequence: TGTGCCAGCAGTTGGACAGGGGTGGGCTCCTACGAGCAGTACTTC. Its translation: CASSWTGVGSYEQYF.

This clone is deemed medium-sized (0.01 to 0.1%). The chain combines TRBV6-4 with TRBJ2-1; 7 bases align to TRBD1. CDR3 length equals 15 residues. Trimming cost V 2 bases and J 3 bases; bases outside gene matches: 4. Germline assignment: CDR1 MRHNA and CDR2 SNTAGT. The CDR3 DNA follows: TGTGCCAGCAGTGACCCTAGACAGGGCTACAATGAGCAGTTCTTC. It translates to CASSDPRQGYNEQFF.

A few counts support this clone. The chain links TRBV28 to TRBJ1-5; D is perhaps TRBD1 (6 bases). The CDR3 contains 14 residues. Germline CDR1 MDHEN, CDR2 SYDVKM. Deletions cut 4 bases from V and 6 bases from J, with 13 bases between. CDR3 loop: CASSSSGEVQPQHF. The CDR3 bases are TGTGCCAGCAGTTCGTCAGGGGAAGTTCAGCCCCAGCATTTT.

The chain combines TRBV28 with TRBJ2-7; D is unclear. Germline values: CDR1 MDHEN, CDR2 SYDVKM. V was trimmed by 1 base and J by 3 bases, leaving 16 bases between them. The CDR3 consists of 16 residues. In DNA, the CDR3 is TGTGCCAGCAGTTTATATAAACAGAGAGCACTCTACGAGCAGTACGTC. It yields the protein CASSLYKQRALYEQYV.

The chain recombines TRBV7-9 with TRBJ1-2; 7 bases map to TRBD1. The length of the CDR3 is 14 residues. CDR1 and CDR2 (germline): SEHNR, FQNEAQ (reference sequence). V trimming: 5 bases; J trimming: 5 bases; junction bases outside the gene matches: 8. The CDR3 DNA follows: TGTGCCAGCAGCCGGGACAGCTGGCGGTATGGCTACACCTTC. It is translated as CASSRDSWRYGYTF.

This clone was detected only once. The chain has TRBV11-3 and TRBJ2-1; 10 bases fit TRBD1. The V gene end was trimmed by 0 bases and the J gene end by 4 bases; junction bases not matched to a gene: 6. Looked up from germline, CDR1 is SGHNT and CDR2 is YENEEA. The CDR3 covers 17 residues. The CDR3 nucleotides are TGTGCCAGCAGCTTAGATCTAGGGACAGGGGCTTACAATGAGCAGTTCTTC. This translates into CASSLDLGTGAYNEQFF.

This clone was observed a handful of times. The chain couples TRBV28 to TRBJ1-5, with D tentatively TRBD1 (5 bases). Looked up from germline, CDR1 is MDHEN and CDR2 is SYDVKM. Trimming took 6 bases from V and 3 from J, leaving 12 bases between them. This CDR3 is built from 14 residues. The CDR3 loop reads CASSNTGDNQPQHF. For the CDR3, the DNA is TGTGCCAGCAGCAATACAGGAGACAATCAGCCCCAGCATTTT.

The chain combines TRBV2 with TRBJ1-2; no reliable D call. Germline CDR1 reads SNHLY; CDR2 reads FYNNEI. Trimming took 6 bases from V and 1 from J, leaving 12 bases between them. CDR3 length: 14 amino acids. This chain's CDR3 is CASSRDMFNYGYTF. In DNA, the CDR3 is TGTGCCAGCAGCCGGGATATGTTTAACTATGGCTACACCTTC.

The chain employs TRBV7-9 and TRBJ1-1; unclear D gene. V lost 2 bases to trimming and J lost 1 base, with 11 bases between them. The CDR3 spans 15 residues. Germline V gene data show CDR1 as SEHNR and CDR2 as FQNEAQ (reference sequence). CDR3 residues: CASSLFSGQNTEAFF. In nucleotides, the CDR3 is TGTGCCAGCAGCTTATTCTCAGGTCAGAACACTGAAGCTTTCTTT.

The chain links TRBV27 to TRBJ1-2; D is unclear. Trimming removed 3 bases at V and 4 bases at J, with 9 bases between. The CDR3 covers 13 residues. The V gene's germline CDR1 is MNHEY and CDR2 SMNVEV (reference sequence). The CDR3 DNA follows: TGTGCCAGCAGTTTCCGGGAGGGCTATGGCTACACCTTC. Translating it yields CASSFREGYGYTF.

This chain links TRBV10-3 with TRBJ2-2; D possibly corresponds to TRBD2 (6 bases). V was cut by 9 bases and J by 6 bases, with 14 bases left in between. This CDR3 contains 13 residues. Germline CDR1 is ENHRY and CDR2 is SYGVKD. This CDR3 is CAIRGLGPGELFF. CDR3 DNA sequence: TGTGCCATTCGGGGACTCGGGCCCGGGGAGCTGTTTTTT.

V usage is TRBV30 and J usage is TRBJ2-7; 8 bases align to TRBD1. The trim removed 0 bases at V and 5 bases at J, leaving 12 bases unmatched. This CDR3 has 16 amino acids. CDR1 is GTSNPN and CDR2 is SVGIG in the germline V gene (reference sequence). CDR3 sequence (DNA): TGTGCCTGGAGTGTAGGAAGACAGGGGTTTTTTGACGAGCAGTACTTC. This encodes CAWSVGRQGFFDEQYF.

The gene calls are TRBV7-2 and TRBJ2-6; 7 bases map to TRBD1. The CDR3 spans 17 residues. V lost 1 base to trimming and J lost 1 base; unmatched junction nucleotides: 4. Germline V gene sequence: CDR1 SGHTA, CDR2 FQGNSA. The CDR3 is CASSLDPRGSGANVLTF. In nucleotides, the CDR3 is TGTGCCAGCAGCTTAGACCCCAGGGGGTCTGGGGCCAACGTCCTGACTTTC.

This chain uses TRBV6-6 with TRBJ2-2; D remains ambiguous. V lost 2 bases and J 1 base, leaving 11 bases between the germline ends. Germline V CDR1 and CDR2: MNHNY, SVGAGI (reference sequence). CDR3 length: 16 amino acids. CDR3 sequence reads: CASSYPPSQNTGELFF. The CDR3 DNA is TGTGCCAGCAGTTACCCCCCCAGTCAGAACACCGGGGAGCTGTTTTTT.

V and J are TRBV28 and TRBJ2-3, with D tentatively TRBD2 (5 bases). Trimming shortened V by 0 bases and J by 3 bases, and 10 bases separated the two germline ends. This CDR3 spans 15 amino acids. CDR1 MDHEN and CDR2 SYDVKM come from the germline V gene. The chain's CDR3 is CASSLWGSGTDTQYF. As DNA, the CDR3 is TGTGCCAGCAGTTTATGGGGCTCGGGGACAGATACGCAGTATTTT.

The chain is built from TRBV9 and TRBJ1-3; 12 bases fit TRBD1. The CDR3 covers 19 residues. Trimming removed 3 bases from V and 4 bases from J; junction bases left unmatched: 14. Germline CDR1 is SGDLS and CDR2 is YYNGEE. This chain's CDR3 is CASSAPLPGTGGEGNTIYF. DNA of the CDR3: TGTGCCAGCAGCGCTCCTCTACCCGGGACAGGGGGCGAGGGAAACACCATATATTTT. Together with reference TRBV9 and TRBJ1-3, the CDR3 gives the full variable domain: DSGVTQTPKHLITATGQRVTLRCSPRSGDLSVYWYQQSLDQGLQFLIQYYNGEERAKGNILERFSAQQFPDLHSELNLSSLELGDSALYFCASSAPLPGTGGEGNTIYFGEGSWLTVV.

The count of this clone is one. The chain has TRBV5-1 and TRBJ2-5, with a tentative D call TRBD2 (6 bases). The CDR3 runs to 16 residues. Trimming stripped 4 bases from V and 2 bases from J, with 18 bases between. Germline values: CDR1 SGHRS, CDR2 YFSETQ. DNA for the CDR3: TGCGCCAGCAGCGATGGGGACGGGGGTCCGCAAGAGACCCAGTACTTC. Its protein product is CASSDGDGGPQETQYF.

J is TRBJ1-5 and V is TRBV7-9; TRBD1 is a possible D gene (6 bases). Germline V gives CDR1 SEHNR, CDR2 FQNEAQ (reference sequence). This CDR3 is built from 15 residues. The V end was cut by 5 bases, the J end by 4 bases, with 15 bases between. CDR3 amino acids: CASSAGTGSNQPQHF. The CDR3 DNA follows: TGTGCCAGCAGCGCAGGCACAGGGAGTAATCAGCCCCAGCATTTT.

The chain carries TRBV7-9 and TRBJ1-3; possibly TRBD1 for D (5 bases). The germline gives CDR1 SEHNR, CDR2 FQNEAQ (reference sequence). The CDR3 is 13 residues long. Here the CDR3 reads CAAVQGAGNTIYF. The CDR3 bases are TGTGCGGCGGTACAAGGGGCCGGAAACACCATATATTTT.

The V and J genes are TRBV29-1 and TRBJ2-3; TRBD2 matches at 8 bases. The CDR3 totals 17 residues. Germline CDR1 is SQVTM and CDR2 is ANQGSEA. The V and J ends lost 7 bases and 0 bases, in that order; junction bases with no gene match: 15. The CDR3 spells CSGNWAGGTASTDTQYF. For the CDR3, the DNA is TGCAGCGGCAACTGGGCGGGGGGCACCGCTAGCACAGATACGCAGTATTTT.